These 23 T cell receptor beta chains came from one sample sequenced in a study of cytomegalovirus exposure and HLA in healthy donors. 13 Jbeta primers and 60 Vbeta primers were used for the PCR. TCRdb's table, derived via immunoSEQ multiplex PCR, lists solely in-frame clones and lacks some. There are some 150,000 clones in the sample; around 79% occur only once, and around 5.4% lies in the top ten. The source material was PBMCs. Receptors originate from a man in his thirties or forties in good health and CMV-seropositive.

Concerning this clone: Other nucleotide sequences from this sample produce the same CDR3. J is TRBJ1-2 and V is TRBV28, with D maybe TRBD1 (5 bases). The CDR3 covers 12 residues. Trimming stripped 3 bases from V and 7 bases from J, with 9 bases between. Germline V CDR1 and CDR2: MDHEN, SYDVKM. The CDR3 spells CASSLGRGGYTF. CDR3 DNA: TGTGCCAGCAGTTTGGGAAGGGGTGGCTACACCTTC.

On this clone: This same CDR3 is encoded by further DNA sequences in the sample. The chain uses TRBV6-5 and TRBJ1-2, with 7 bases identical to TRBD1. The V gene's germline CDR1 is MNHEY and CDR2 SVGAGI. V gave up 2 bases and J gave up 3 bases; unmatched junction bases: 9. This CDR3 region has 16 residues. The CDR3 loop is CASSYNTGAGDYGYTF. CDR3 sequence (DNA): TGTGCCAGCAGTTACAACACAGGGGCCGGGGACTATGGCTACACCTTC.

The chain links TRBV28 to TRBJ1-1; D might be TRBD1 (5 bases). The germline V gene has CDR1 MDHEN and CDR2 SYDVKM. Trimming removed 5 bases from V and 5 bases from J, with 15 bases in between. This CDR3 comprises 14 residues. The CDR3 DNA reads TGTGCCAGCAGTGGGGAAGGGGCGGGGACTGAAGCTTTCTTT. Its translation: CASSGEGAGTEAFF. Full variable domain (outside the CDR3, taken from reference TRBV28 and TRBJ1-1): DVKVTQSSRYLVKRTGEKVFLECVQDMDHENMFWYRQDPGLGLRLIYFSYDVKMKEKGDIPEGYSVSREKKERFSLILESASTNQTSMYLCASSGEGAGTEAFFGQGTRLTVV.

V is TRBV4-2 and J is TRBJ2-6; D unclear. This CDR3 spans 15 amino acids. Trimming removed 0 bases at V and 0 bases at J, with 3 bases between. Germline CDR1 is LGHNA and CDR2 is YNFKEQ. The CDR3 bases are TGTGCCAGCAGCCAAGAGAGCTCTGGGGCCAACGTCCTGACTTTC. Translation gives CASSQESSGANVLTF.

The chain employs TRBV10-3 and TRBJ1-2; 9 bases align to TRBD1. The CDR3 spans 13 residues. CDR1 is ENHRY and CDR2 is SYGVKD in the germline V gene. The V segment lost 3 bases and the J segment 4 bases; nucleotides outside the gene matches: 0. The CDR3 DNA reads as TGTGCCATCAGTGAACAGGGGGCCTATGGCTACACCTTC. Amino acids: CAISEQGAYGYTF.

The rearrangement links TRBV9 to TRBJ2-1; D is possibly TRBD2 (6 bases). This CDR3 is 15 amino acids long. Per germline, CDR1 SGDLS and CDR2 YYNGEE. Between the trimmed V and J ends, which lost 1 base and 6 bases, there was a span of 14 bases. The CDR3 reads CASSVTMGGLNEQFF. The CDR3 DNA is TGTGCCAGCAGCGTAACGATGGGGGGTCTCAATGAGCAGTTCTTC. The full variable domain, rest sourced from reference TRBV9 and TRBJ2-1, is DSGVTQTPKHLITATGQRVTLRCSPRSGDLSVYWYQQSLDQGLQFLIQYYNGEERAKGNILERFSAQQFPDLHSELNLSSLELGDSALYFCASSVTMGGLNEQFFGPGTRLTVL.

The genes are TRBV10-3 and TRBJ1-4; D call uncertain. This CDR3 comprises 14 residues. V was pared by 6 bases and J by 3 bases, with 11 bases between. The germline CDR1 and CDR2 sequences are ENHRY and SYGVKD. In DNA form, the CDR3 reads TGTGCCATCAGACCAGGCAGTTCTAATGAAAAACTGTTTTTT. Its translation: CAIRPGSSNEKLFF.

V is TRBV19 and J is TRBJ2-5, with 9 bases lining up with TRBD2. This CDR3 region has 14 residues. V gave up 7 bases and J gave up 5 bases; unmatched junction bases: 8. The germline CDR1 and CDR2 sequences are LNHDA and SQIVND (reference sequence). The CDR3 loop is CASTPQAGGETQYF. The CDR3 DNA follows: TGTGCCAGTACCCCCCAGGCGGGAGGGGAGACCCAGTACTTC.

V and J are TRBV28 and TRBJ2-4; the D gene is possibly TRBD2 (5 bases). V was shortened by 2 bases and J by 2 bases, with 13 bases between the two germline ends. The CDR3 has 16 amino acids. From germline, CDR1 is MDHEN and CDR2 SYDVKM. Here the CDR3 DNA reads TGTGCCAGCAGTTTAATAGGGAGTGTAACCAAAAACATTCAGTACTTC. It yields the protein CASSLIGSVTKNIQYF.

The chain recombines TRBV7-9 with TRBJ2-1; 9 nucleotides match TRBD2. Trimming removed 6 bases from V and 3 bases from J; junction bases left unmatched: 6. The CDR3 length is 15 residues. The germline V gene encodes CDR1 SEHNR and CDR2 FQNEAQ (reference sequence). CDR3 coding DNA: TGTGCCAGCAGTCAAGGACTAGCGCACTACAATGAGCAGTTCTTC. Translated, it gives CASSQGLAHYNEQFF. The whole variable domain, filled in from reference TRBV7-9 and TRBJ2-1, reads DTGVSQNPRHKITKRGQNVTFRCDPISEHNRLYWYRQTLGQGPEFLTYFQNEAQLEKSRLLSDRFSAERPKGSFSTLEIQRTEQGDSAMYLCASSQGLAHYNEQFFGPGTRLTVL.

This clone was recorded once. This chain connects TRBV5-5 to TRBJ1-2, with D unresolved. The length of the CDR3 is 13 residues. Germline V lookup: CDR1 SGHKS, CDR2 YYEKEE (reference sequence). Trimming left V 4 bases short and J 1 base short, with 8 bases between. The CDR3: CASSPDINYGYTF. The CDR3 nucleotides read TGTGCCAGCAGCCCAGATATTAACTATGGCTACACCTTC.

The CDR3 DNA sequence: TGTGCCAGCAGGATGACGGGAGGGACTGGAAACACCATATATTTT. Its translation is CASRMTGGTGNTIYF. The chain has TRBV6-5 and TRBJ1-3; D not resolved. The germline V and J ends were trimmed by 6 bases and 2 bases, with 14 bases remaining between them. This CDR3 region has 15 residues. Germline V gene lookup returns CDR1 MNHEY and CDR2 SVGAGI.

The chain couples TRBV19 to TRBJ2-1, with TRBD2 matching 7 bases. The CDR3 sequence is 14 residues long. The germline V gene has CDR1 LNHDA and CDR2 SQIVND (reference sequence). Germline trimming cut 7 bases from V and 4 bases from J; bases unmatched to any gene: 7. CDR3 sequence: CASTYGGGYNEQFF. CDR3 sequence (DNA): TGTGCCAGTACCTACGGGGGAGGGTACAATGAGCAGTTCTTC.

This clone was recorded a few times. V usage is TRBV7-2 and J usage is TRBJ2-7; 7 bases match TRBD1. This CDR3 has 13 amino acids. V trimming: 4 bases; J trimming: 3 bases; junction bases outside the gene matches: 3. CDR1 is SGHTA, CDR2 FQGNSA, per germline. The CDR3 DNA is TGTGCCAGCAGCTCGGGACAGAACTACGAGCAGTACTTC. It encodes CASSSGQNYEQYF.

This clone was observed once. The genes are TRBV28 and TRBJ1-3; a possible D gene is TRBD1 (6 bases). Germline values: CDR1 MDHEN, CDR2 SYDVKM. Trimming removed 7 bases from V and 0 bases from J, with 7 bases in between. This CDR3 region has 13 residues. CDR3 in DNA: TGTGCCAGCAAGGACAGCTCTGGAAACACCATATATTTT. Translated, it gives CASKDSSGNTIYF. The full variable domain, with the rest looked up from reference TRBV28 and TRBJ1-3, is DVKVTQSSRYLVKRTGEKVFLECVQDMDHENMFWYRQDPGLGLRLIYFSYDVKMKEKGDIPEGYSVSREKKERFSLILESASTNQTSMYLCASKDSSGNTIYFGEGSWLTVV.

This chain connects TRBV30 to TRBJ1-1; TRBD1 matches 9 bases. The CDR3 consists of 13 residues. The germline CDR1 and CDR2 sequences are GTSNPN and SVGIG (reference sequence). V lost 2 bases, J lost 7 bases, and 5 bases stayed unmatched. The CDR3 nucleotides read TGTGCCTGGAGTACAGGGGGCTATGGTGAAGCTTTCTTT. Residues: CAWSTGGYGEAFF.

The V gene is TRBV28, the J gene TRBJ2-3; TRBD2 matches 13 bases. Germline trimming cut 3 bases from V and 6 bases from J; bases unmatched to any gene: 6. The CDR3 totals 16 residues. Germline assignment: CDR1 MDHEN and CDR2 SYDVKM. For the CDR3, the DNA is TGTGCCAGCAGTTTTCTGACTAGCGGGGGGCAGGATACGCAGTATTTT. Protein product: CASSFLTSGGQDTQYF.

This chain links TRBV6-1 with TRBJ1-1, with a weak D call TRBD1 (5 bases). Germline-derived CDR1 and CDR2 are MNHNS and SASEGT. CDR3 length: 15 amino acids. Trimming took off 4 bases at V and 1 base at J, with 13 bases between the two ends. The CDR3 DNA sequence: TGTGCCAGCAGTGCGGCGGGGGTGGCGAACACTGAAGCTTTCTTT. It is translated as CASSAAGVANTEAFF.

The chain has TRBV28 and TRBJ1-5, with D possibly being TRBD1 (6 bases). Germline V CDR1 and CDR2: MDHEN, SYDVKM. Deletions cut 5 bases from V and 2 bases from J, with 16 bases between. The CDR3 loop spans 16 amino acids. The CDR3 sequence is CASSPHRGAGNQPQHF. The CDR3 nucleotides are TGTGCCAGCAGTCCGCACCGGGGGGCAGGCAATCAGCCCCAGCATTTT.

In regard to this clone: One end of the junction is discordant with germline, which a read error may explain. The chain carries TRBV2 and TRBJ2-4, with D maybe TRBD1 (5 bases). Germline-derived CDR1 and CDR2 are SNHLY and FYNNEI. There are 14 residues in the CDR3. The CDR3 DNA sequence: TGTGCCTTACGGACATCTCTGGCCAAAAACAGTCAGTACTTC. This translates into CALRTSLAKNSQYF.

The genes are TRBV19 and TRBJ2-6, with TRBD1 identical over 7 bases. CDR1 and CDR2 from the germline V gene are LNHDA and SQIVND (reference sequence). CDR3 length equals 15 residues. Germline trimming cut 7 bases from V and 3 bases from J; bases unmatched to any gene: 6. The CDR3: CASTLTGRGANVLTF. CDR3 nucleotides: TGTGCCAGTACCCTGACAGGGCGTGGGGCCAACGTCCTGACTTTC.

The chain employs TRBV12-2 and TRBJ2-5; TRBD2 reflects the table's D call only, with no check against the DNA. TRBV12-2 is a pseudogene segment. CDR3 size: 14 residues. The CDR3 loop reads CASRLVDYKETQYF. The DNA for the CDR3 is TGTGCAAGTCGCTTAGTTGACTACAAAGAGACCCAGTACTTC.

This clone was counted a few times. This chain links TRBV5-6 with TRBJ2-1, with TRBD1 matching over 10 bases. The V gene's germline CDR1 is SGHDT and CDR2 YYEEEE. Unmatched junction bases numbered 10, after V lost 6 bases and J lost 7 bases. CDR3 length equals 15 residues. The CDR3 DNA is TGTGCCAGCACCTCAGACAGGGGGCCTCGTAATGAGCAGTTCTTC. This translates into CASTSDRGPRNEQFF.